Reported below is one T cell receptor (beta chain). Trimming stripped 5 bases from V and 8 bases from J, with 15 bases between. The CDR3 loop spans 14 amino acids. The germline V gene encodes CDR1 MNHEY and CDR2 SMNVEV (reference sequence). The sample originates from a study of blood T cell repertoires in COVID-19. Generated by immunoSEQ multiplex PCR, the TCRdb table keeps only in-frame clones and is missing some. This sample has 290,000 or so clones; 80% to 95% occur once, and the top ten carry over 2%. The sequenced material came from peripheral blood. This TCR was sampled from a woman aged 25 to 39 with COVID-19, enrolled during active disease. The J gene is TRBJ1-4, the V gene TRBV27; possible D gene TRBD1, 5 bases. CDR3: CASSPLTALEKLFF. In nucleotides, the CDR3 is TGTGCCAGCAGTCCTTTGACAGCTCTCGAAAAACTGTTTTTT.